The 12 T cell receptor beta chains reported below all come from one sample, sequenced in a study of CD8 T cells in Susac syndrome. The RNA input was about 0.5 to 1 ug, and it was reverse transcribed with random hexamers. One entry per CDR3 protein, called by TCRdb with MiXCR from the immunoSEQ multiplex PCR reads. This table has approximately 260,000 distinct CDR3 sequences, 96% appearing once. The sample taken for sequencing was CD4+ T cells from PBMCs. The receptors here all came from a human donor with Susac syndrome.

The chain recombines TRBV12-3 or TRBV12-4 with TRBJ2-5, with D uncertain. V lost 5 bases, J lost 1 base, and 14 bases lay in between. The CDR3 has 15 amino acids. This CDR3 is CASSVQHQSQETQYF. DNA for the CDR3: TGTGCCAGCAGTGTCCAACACCAAAGCCAAGAGACCCAGTACTTC.

The gene calls are TRBV3-1 and TRBJ2-2; 10 bases line up with TRBD2. Germline loops: CDR1 LGHDT, CDR2 YNNKEL (reference sequence). V shed 4 bases, J shed 6 bases, and the junction held 5 bases outside the gene matches. The CDR3 consists of 15 residues. This chain's CDR3 is CASSLTSGRAGELFF. CDR3 coding DNA: TGTGCCAGCAGCCTCACAAGCGGGAGGGCCGGGGAGCTGTTTTTT.

This rearrangement joins TRBV27 to TRBJ1-1; no clear D. CDR3 length: 13 residues. CDR1 and CDR2 from the germline V gene are MNHEY and SMNVEV (reference sequence). V dropped 5 bases and J dropped 2 bases, with 9 bases sitting between them. Here the CDR3 reads CASSLMSNTEAFF. As DNA, the CDR3 is TGTGCCAGCAGTCTCATGAGTAACACTGAAGCTTTCTTT.

The chain uses TRBV30 and TRBJ2-6, with TRBD1 matching over 8 bases. This CDR3 contains 15 residues. Germline loops: CDR1 GTSNPN, CDR2 SVGIG (reference sequence). J gave up 0 bases and V 5 bases, and 3 bases lay outside the gene matches. The CDR3 is CAWVTGGSGANVLTF. As DNA, the CDR3 is TGTGCCTGGGTAACAGGGGGCTCTGGGGCCAACGTCCTGACTTTC.

The chain couples TRBV12-3 or TRBV12-4 to TRBJ2-1, with D perhaps given as TRBD1 or TRBD2 (6 bases each). The length of the CDR3 is 16 residues. Between the trimmed V and J ends, which lost 6 bases and 6 bases, there was a span of 21 bases. Written as DNA, the CDR3 is TGTGCCAGCAGCCTAAAGGTGGGGGGCATCCCCAATGAGCAGTTCTTC. Residues: CASSLKVGGIPNEQFF.

This clonotype occurred once. The rearrangement joins TRBV28 to TRBJ1-2; perhaps TRBD1 as D (5 bases). The CDR3 totals 14 residues. From germline, CDR1 is MDHEN and CDR2 SYDVKM. V was pared by 6 bases and J by 4 bases, with 15 bases between. CDR3 in amino acids: CASRIDSPPYGYTF. DNA of the CDR3: TGTGCCAGCAGAATAGACAGTCCCCCCTATGGCTACACCTTC.

The V call is TRBV10-3, the J call TRBJ1-1; 7 bases agree with TRBD1. The CDR3 length is 15 residues. Germline lookup yields CDR1 ENHRY and CDR2 SYGVKD. The J segment lost 1 base and the V segment lost 0 bases, leaving 2 bases of the junction unmatched. CDR3 residues: CAISESGQKNTEAFF. CDR3 coding DNA: TGTGCCATCAGTGAGTCGGGACAGAAGAACACTGAAGCTTTCTTT.

This clonotype is a singleton in its sample. V gene TRBV11-3 combines with J gene TRBJ2-2, with 9 bases lining up with TRBD1. The germline CDR1 and CDR2 sequences are SGHNT and YENEEA. This CDR3 is 14 amino acids long. After removal of 5 bases from V and 7 bases from J, the junction contained 5 bases not matched to a gene. CDR3 sequence: CASSPGQGNGELFF. CDR3 bases: TGTGCCAGCAGCCCCGGACAGGGGAACGGGGAGCTGTTTTTT.

The V and J genes are TRBV19 and TRBJ1-5; D might be TRBD1 (5 bases). V was clipped by 1 base and J by 1 base, with 14 bases between them. Looked up from germline, CDR1 is LNHDA and CDR2 is SQIVND (reference sequence). The CDR3 loop spans 17 amino acids. The CDR3 DNA sequence: TGTGCCAGTAGTATAGTCGGGCCCCGGGGGAGCAATCAGCCCCAGCATTTT. Translating gives CASSIVGPRGSNQPQHF.

The rearrangement links TRBV30 to TRBJ1-1; D perhaps matches TRBD1 (6 bases). V shed 3 bases and J shed 6 bases, with 14 bases lying between them. There are 13 residues in the CDR3. CDR1 and CDR2 (germline): GTSNPN, SVGIG (reference sequence). The CDR3 nucleotides read TGTGCCTGGAGCCAAACAGGGTTTTCTGAAGCTTTCTTT. It yields the protein CAWSQTGFSEAFF. The whole variable domain, filled in from reference TRBV30 and TRBJ1-1, reads SQTIHQWPATLVQPVGSPLSLECTVEGTSNPNLYWYRQAAGRGLQLLFYSVGIGQISSEVPQNLSASRPQDRQFILSSKKLLLSDSGFYLCAWSQTGFSEAFFGQGTRLTVV.

This clonotype has a single count. The chain employs TRBV11-2 and TRBJ2-1; no clear D gene. This CDR3 is built from 13 residues. V lost 6 bases, J lost 4 bases, and 10 bases lay in between. Looked up from germline, CDR1 is SGHAT and CDR2 is FQNNGV. The CDR3 bases are TGTGCCAGCAGTTCCCAGGCGTACAATGAGCAGTTCTTC. Residues: CASSSQAYNEQFF. Drawing the rest from reference TRBV11-2 and TRBJ2-1, the complete variable domain is EAGVAQSPRYKIIEKRQSVAFWCNPISGHATLYWYQQILGQGPKLLIQFQNNGVVDDSQLPKDRFSAERLKGVDSTLKIQPAKLEDSAVYLCASSSQAYNEQFFGPGTRLTVL.

This sequence joins TRBV18 and TRBJ1-5; D is unclear. Germline V gives CDR1 KGHSH, CDR2 LQKENI. The V and J ends lost 6 bases and 4 bases respectively, with 16 bases between them. This CDR3 contains 15 residues. The CDR3 here is CASSFKTASNQPQHF. The CDR3 DNA is TGTGCCAGCTCCTTTAAAACAGCGAGTAATCAGCCCCAGCATTTT.